This T cell receptor beta chain originates from a study of blood T cell repertoires in COVID-19. This CDR3 region has 12 residues. Germline loops: CDR1 MNHNY, CDR2 SVGAGI (reference sequence). With V trimmed by 5 bases and J by 7 bases, 4 bases remained unmatched. The assay was immunoSEQ multiplex PCR, and TCRdb's table has in-frame clones only and misses some. This sample carries under 80,000 clones, 85% of them seen once, and the ten largest clones take roughly 5%. The sequence was obtained from a man between 65 and 85 years old with acute or convalescent COVID-19. Sequenced input: peripheral blood. The rearrangement joins TRBV6-6 to TRBJ2-7; 8 nucleotides agree with TRBD1. The CDR3 region has the DNA TGTGCCAGCAGTCACGGGACAGGAGAGCAGTACTTC. Its protein product is CASSHGTGEQYF.